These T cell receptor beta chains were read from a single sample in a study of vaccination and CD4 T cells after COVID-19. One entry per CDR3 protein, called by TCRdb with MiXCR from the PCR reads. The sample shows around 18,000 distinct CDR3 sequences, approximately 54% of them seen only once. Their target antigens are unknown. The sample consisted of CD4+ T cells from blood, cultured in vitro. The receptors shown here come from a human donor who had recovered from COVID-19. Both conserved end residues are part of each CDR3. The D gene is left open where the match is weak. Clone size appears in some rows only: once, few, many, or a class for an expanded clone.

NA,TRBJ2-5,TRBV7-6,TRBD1,TGTGCCAGCAGTTTGGACAGGGGGCATCAAGAGACCCAGTACTTC,CASSLDRGHQETQYF
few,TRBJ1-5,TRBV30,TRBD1,TGTGCCTGGAAATCTACAGGGGGGCAGCCCCAGCATTTT,CAWKSTGGQPQHF
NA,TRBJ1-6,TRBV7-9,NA,TGTGCCAGCAGCACCAGGGTTCTTAATTCACCCCTCCACTTT,CASSTRVLNSPLHF
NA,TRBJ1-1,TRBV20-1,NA,TGCAGTGCTCCACGCCTCTTAACGAGCGGTGAAGCTTTCTTT,CSAPRLLTSGEAFF
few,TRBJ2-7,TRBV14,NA,TGTGCCAGCAGCCGTCATTCGGGCTCCTACGAGCAGTACTTC,CASSRHSGSYEQYF
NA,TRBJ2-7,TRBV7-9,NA,TGTGCCAGCAGCTTATGGGGAAAATACGAGCAGTACTTC,CASSLWGKYEQYF
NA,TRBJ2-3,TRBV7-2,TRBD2,TGTGCCAGCAGCTTAGAAGCGGGGAACACAGATACGCAGTATTTT,CASSLEAGNTDTQYF
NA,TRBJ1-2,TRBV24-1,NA,TGTGCCACCAGTGATCCGACAGGAACTAACTATGGCTACACCTTC,CATSDPTGTNYGYTF
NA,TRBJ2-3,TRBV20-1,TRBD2,TGCAGTGCGGGACCGACTAGCGGGGTGCAAGATACGCAGTATTTT,CSAGPTSGVQDTQYF
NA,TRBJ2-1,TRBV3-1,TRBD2,TGTGCCAGCAGCCCTGGACTAGCGGCCGGCAATGAGCAGTTCTTC,CASSPGLAAGNEQFF
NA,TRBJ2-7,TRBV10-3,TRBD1,TGTGCCATCAGTAGGGGGACAGCGAACTCCTACGAGCAGTACTTC,CAISRGTANSYEQYF
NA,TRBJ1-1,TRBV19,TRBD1,TGTGCCAGTAGCACCCCAACGTACAGGGGGCCGAACACTGAAGCTTTCTTT,CASSTPTYRGPNTEAFF
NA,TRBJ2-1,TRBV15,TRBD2,TGTGCCACCAGCATAAGACTAGCGGGAGCCTATGAGCAGTTCTTC,CATSIRLAGAYEQFF
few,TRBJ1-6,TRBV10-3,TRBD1,TGTGCCATCAGTGAATCAGGGGGCGCGAAGAATTCACCCCTCCACTTT,CAISESGGAKNSPLHF
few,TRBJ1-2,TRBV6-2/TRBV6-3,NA,TGTGCCAGCTCTAGGACAGCCTATGGCTACACCTTC,CASSRTAYGYTF
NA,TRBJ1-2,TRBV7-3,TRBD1,TGTGCCAGCAGCTTCGACAGGGTAGAAGGCTACACCTTC,CASSFDRVEGYTF